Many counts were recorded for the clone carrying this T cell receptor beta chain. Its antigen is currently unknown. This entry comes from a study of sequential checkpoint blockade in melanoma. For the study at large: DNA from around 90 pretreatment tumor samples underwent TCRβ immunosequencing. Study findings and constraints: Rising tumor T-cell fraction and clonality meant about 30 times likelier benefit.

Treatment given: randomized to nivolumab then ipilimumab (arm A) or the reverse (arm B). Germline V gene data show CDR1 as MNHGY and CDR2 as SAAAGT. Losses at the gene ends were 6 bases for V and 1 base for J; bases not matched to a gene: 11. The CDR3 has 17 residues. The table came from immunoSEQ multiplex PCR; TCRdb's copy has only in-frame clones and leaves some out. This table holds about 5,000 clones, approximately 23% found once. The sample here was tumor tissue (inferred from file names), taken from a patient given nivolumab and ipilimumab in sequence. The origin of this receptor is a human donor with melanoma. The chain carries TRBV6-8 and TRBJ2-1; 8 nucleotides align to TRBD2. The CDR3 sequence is CASSSPERGISYNEQFF. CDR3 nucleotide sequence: TGTGCCAGCAGCTCCCCCGAGCGGGGGATATCCTACAATGAGCAGTTCTTC.